This T cell receptor beta chain emerged from a study of regulatory T cells in long-lasting Graves disease. Arm-PCR of CDR3 regions and iRepertoire HTBI primers were used to build TCR beta libraries. MiXCR, applied by TCRdb to the multiplex PCR reads, yields one record per CDR3 protein. Among 400,000 to 500,000 distinct CDR3 sequences listed, 15% were seen once. Trimming stripped 1 base from V and 3 bases from J, with 7 bases between. The CDR3 runs 14 residues. Germline V gene lookup returns CDR1 SGHRS and CDR2 YFSETQ. Time point meaning: newly diagnosed GD, antithyroid drugs for less than 3 months. PBMC-derived RNA was used for the TCR library. The authors drew approximately 10 milliliters of peripheral blood into EDTA tubes. This clonotype appeared many times. The antigen is undetermined. Points from the study as a whole: Persistent disease favored TRBV28, TRBJ1-2 and TRBJ2-5. Blood alone, not thyroid tissue, was studied.

This sample also belongs to another study, concerning T cells in Graves' hyperthyroidism and ophthalmopathy. Turning to that study: The HTBI primer set served for first-round RT-PCR of the TCR CDR3.

Sequences were derived from peripheral blood mononuclear cells (PBMCs), sampled at new diagnosis, from a patient treated with antithyroid drugs. The chain uses TRBV5-1 and TRBJ2-2; D gene unclear. The sequence was collected from a woman in her 30s with Graves disease. The CDR3 DNA follows: TGCGCCAGCAGCTTGAGGGTCTACACCGGGGAGCTGTTTTTT. It codes for CASSLRVYTGELFF. Based on the CDR3 plus reference TRBV5-1 and TRBJ2-2, the full variable domain is KAGVTQTPRYLIKTRGQQVTLSCSPISGHRSVSWYQQTPGQGLQFLFEYFSETQRNKGNFPGRFSGRQFSNSRSEMNVSTLELGDSALYLCASSLRVYTGELFFGEGSRLTVL.